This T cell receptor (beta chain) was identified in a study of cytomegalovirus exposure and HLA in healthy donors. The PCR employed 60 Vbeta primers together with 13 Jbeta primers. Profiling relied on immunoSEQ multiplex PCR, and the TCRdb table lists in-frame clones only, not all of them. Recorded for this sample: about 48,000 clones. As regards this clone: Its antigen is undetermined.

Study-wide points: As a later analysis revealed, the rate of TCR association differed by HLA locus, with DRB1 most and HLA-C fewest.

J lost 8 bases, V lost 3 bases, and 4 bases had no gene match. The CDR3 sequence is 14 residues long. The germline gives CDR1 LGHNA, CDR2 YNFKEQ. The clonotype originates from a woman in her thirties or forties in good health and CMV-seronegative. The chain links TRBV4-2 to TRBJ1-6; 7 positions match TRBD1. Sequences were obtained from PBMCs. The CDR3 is CASSQGQRDSPLHF. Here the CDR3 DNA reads TGTGCCAGCAGCCAGGGACAGCGGGATTCACCCCTCCACTTT.